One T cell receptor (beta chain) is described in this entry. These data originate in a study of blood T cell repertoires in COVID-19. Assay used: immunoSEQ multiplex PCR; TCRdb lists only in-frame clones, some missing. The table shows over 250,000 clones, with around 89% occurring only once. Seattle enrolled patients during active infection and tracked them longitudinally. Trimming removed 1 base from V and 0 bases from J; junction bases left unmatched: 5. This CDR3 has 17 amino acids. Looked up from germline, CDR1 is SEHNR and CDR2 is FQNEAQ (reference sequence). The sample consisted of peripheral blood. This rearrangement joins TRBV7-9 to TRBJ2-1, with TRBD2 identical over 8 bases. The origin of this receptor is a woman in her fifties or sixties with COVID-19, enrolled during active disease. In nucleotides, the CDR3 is TGTGCCAGCAGCTTAGAAGATGGGACTAGCTCCTACAATGAGCAGTTCTTC. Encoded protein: CASSLEDGTSSYNEQFF.